One sample yielded the 26 T cell receptor beta chains listed below, sequenced in a study of blood T cell repertoires in COVID-19. This table comes from immunoSEQ multiplex PCR, and its TCRdb copy is limited to in-frame clones, with some not included. The table has roughly 230,000 clones, roughly 84% seen once; the top ten hold 3.4%. Sequences were obtained from PBMCs or T cells enriched from blood (not recorded which). These receptors all come from a middle-aged man who had recovered from COVID-19.

This sequence joins TRBV27 and TRBJ2-3; possibly TRBD1 for D (6 bases). Trimming removed 8 bases at V and 1 base at J, with 10 bases between. The CDR3 totals 13 residues. Germline CDR1 is MNHEY and CDR2 is SMNVEV (reference sequence). CDR3 in amino acids: CASGRQGTDTQYF. DNA for the CDR3: TGTGCCAGCGGACGACAGGGCACAGATACGCAGTATTTT.

V usage is TRBV24-1 and J usage is TRBJ1-5; D ambiguous. The CDR3 extends over 12 amino acids. From germline, CDR1 is KGHDR and CDR2 SFDVKD. The ends were cut back, 4 bases at V and 4 bases at J, with 4 bases in the middle. The CDR3 coding sequence is TGTGCCACCAGTGACCCGAATCAGCCCCAGCATTTT. It specifies CATSDPNQPQHF.

This clone was recorded a few times. The rearrangement links TRBV4-3 to TRBJ1-3, with TRBD1 as a possible D gene (5 bases). The length of the CDR3 is 15 residues. Per the germline V gene, CDR1 is LGHNA and CDR2 is YSLEER. V was pared by 0 bases and J by 3 bases, with 9 bases between. In DNA form, the CDR3 reads TGCGCCAGCAGCCAAGATTCAGGGAATGGAAACACCATATATTTT. It encodes CASSQDSGNGNTIYF.

The chain has TRBV5-1 and TRBJ1-2, with 12 bases fitting TRBD1. Trimming removed 2 bases from V and 7 bases from J; junction bases left unmatched: 9. The CDR3 is 16 residues long. Germline V lookup: CDR1 SGHRS, CDR2 YFSETQ. The CDR3 loop reads CASSFAGTGGASGYTF. For the CDR3, the DNA is TGCGCCAGCAGCTTCGCTGGGACAGGGGGCGCGAGTGGCTACACCTTC.

The chain joins TRBV18 to TRBJ2-7; 8 bases fit TRBD2. Losses at the gene ends were 6 bases for V and 4 bases for J; bases not matched to a gene: 8. This CDR3 is built from 14 residues. Germline CDR1 reads KGHSH; CDR2 reads LQKENI. The CDR3 loop reads CASSPRGGVYEQYF. In DNA, the CDR3 is TGTGCCAGCTCCCCCCGGGGGGGCGTATACGAGCAGTACTTC.

This clone was seen only once. The chain has TRBV23-1 and TRBJ1-6, with 11 bases lining up with TRBD1. TRBV23-1 is sorted into the ORF group, with uncertain function. This CDR3 spans 15 amino acids. Losses at the gene ends were 7 bases for V and 10 bases for J; bases not matched to a gene: 9. This CDR3 is CASTFPGQGGSPLHF. Here the CDR3 DNA reads TGCGCCAGCACCTTCCCGGGACAGGGGGGGTCACCCCTCCACTTT.

The chain has TRBV27 and TRBJ1-6, with 7 nucleotides matching TRBD1. Germline V gene sequence: CDR1 MNHEY, CDR2 SMNVEV (reference sequence). There are 15 residues in the CDR3. V shed 6 bases and J 9 bases; nucleotides not matched to a gene: 11. CDR3 sequence reads: CASRLTTGLRSPLHF. The CDR3 nucleotides are TGTGCCAGCAGACTAACGACAGGGTTGCGTTCACCCCTCCACTTT.

In this sample, this clone turned up a few times. The chain is built from TRBV30 and TRBJ2-5; D is ambiguous. Trimming left V 1 base short and J 5 bases short, with 14 bases between. Germline V lookup: CDR1 GTSNPN, CDR2 SVGIG (reference sequence). The CDR3 is made up of 14 amino acids. CDR3 loop: CAWSATVTSETQYF. The CDR3 DNA follows: TGTGCCTGGAGTGCAACTGTCACGTCGGAGACCCAGTACTTC.

This chain joins TRBV24-1 and TRBJ2-7; D perhaps matches TRBD1 (5 bases). This CDR3 is 13 amino acids long. Trimming pared 6 bases from V and 6 bases from J, leaving 14 bases between. Germline loops: CDR1 KGHDR, CDR2 SFDVKD. CDR3 coding DNA: TGTGCCACCAGTCAAGGGGCGTTGCGCGAGCAGTACTTC. Translation: CATSQGALREQYF.

This clone was seen a handful of times. This rearrangement joins TRBV5-1 to TRBJ1-1; TRBD1 agrees at 7 bases. The trim removed 5 bases at V and 4 bases at J, leaving 5 bases unmatched. CDR1 and CDR2 (germline): SGHRS, YFSETQ. The length of the CDR3 is 13 residues. CDR3 region: CASSREGATEAFF. CDR3 DNA: TGCGCCAGCAGTCGTGAGGGGGCCACTGAAGCTTTCTTT.

The chain is built from TRBV5-4 and TRBJ1-6; 9 bases agree with TRBD1. The CDR3 covers 18 residues. Unmatched junction bases numbered 8, after V lost 4 bases and J lost 0 bases. In germline, CDR1 is SGHNT, CDR2 YYREEE (reference sequence). Here the CDR3 DNA reads TGTGCCAGCAGCCCTCGGACAGGGGTGAGCTCCTATAATTCACCCCTCCACTTT. It translates to CASSPRTGVSSYNSPLHF.

The V call is TRBV10-3, the J call TRBJ1-4, with TRBD1 identical over 9 bases. V lost 6 bases and J lost 7; bases outside the gene matches: 6. Germline CDR1 reads ENHRY; CDR2 reads SYGVKD. The CDR3 is 14 amino acids. CDR3: CAIRPGQGGEKLFF. The CDR3 DNA follows: TGTGCCATCAGACCGGGACAGGGAGGTGAAAAACTGTTTTTT.

The chain's CDR3 is CSASALFGYTF. In DNA, the CDR3 is TGCAGTGCTAGTGCTCTTTTTGGCTACACCTTC. This sequence joins TRBV20-1 and TRBJ1-2; D not resolved. V was cut by 3 bases and J by 7 bases, with 9 bases left in between. This CDR3 has 11 residues. Germline V gene data show CDR1 as DFQATT and CDR2 as SNEGSKA (reference sequence).

The chain carries TRBV6-2 or TRBV6-3 and TRBJ2-1; no clear D. In germline, CDR1 is MNHEY, CDR2 SVGEGT. The CDR3 covers 13 residues. The germline V and J ends were trimmed by 2 bases and 15 bases, with 17 bases remaining between them. CDR3 DNA sequence: TGTGCCAGCAGTTACATGGGCAGCCGAGCACGGTTCTTC. Amino acids: CASSYMGSRARFF.

V gene TRBV7-8 combines with J gene TRBJ1-6, with D tentatively TRBD1 (5 bases). This CDR3 has 16 amino acids. Germline loops: CDR1 SGHVS, CDR2 FQNEAQ. V was cut by 3 bases and J by 6 bases, with 15 bases left in between. CDR3 in DNA: TGTGCCAGCAGCTTTTTAGGGGCAAAGATTAATTCACCCCTCCACTTT. It is translated as CASSFLGAKINSPLHF.

The chain joins TRBV5-4 to TRBJ2-5; unclear D gene. V was clipped by 3 bases and J by 4 bases, with 10 bases between them. There are 13 residues in the CDR3. Germline lookup yields CDR1 SGHNT and CDR2 YYREEE (reference sequence). The CDR3 reads CASSSELAETQYF. Written as DNA, the CDR3 is TGTGCCAGCAGCTCGGAGCTCGCAGAGACCCAGTACTTC. Based on the CDR3 plus reference TRBV5-4 and TRBJ2-5, the full variable domain is ETGVTQSPTHLIKTRGQQVTLRCSSQSGHNTVSWYQQALGQGPQFIFQYYREEENGRGNFPPRFSGLQFPNYSSELNVNALELDDSALYLCASSSELAETQYFGPGTRLLVL.

This clone was seen more than once but under ten times. The V and J genes are TRBV7-9 and TRBJ2-1, with a weak D call TRBD2 (5 bases). Trimming stripped 6 bases from V and 6 bases from J, with 21 bases between. The CDR3 runs to 16 residues. In germline, CDR1 is SEHNR, CDR2 FQNEAQ (reference sequence). The CDR3 protein is CASRSTDLPILNEQFF. In DNA form, the CDR3 reads TGTGCCAGCAGGTCCACGGACTTACCAATCCTCAATGAGCAGTTCTTC. Based on the CDR3 plus reference TRBV7-9 and TRBJ2-1, the full variable domain is DTGVSQNPRHKITKRGQNVTFRCDPISEHNRLYWYRQTLGQGPEFLTYFQNEAQLEKSRLLSDRFSAERPKGSFSTLEIQRTEQGDSAMYLCASRSTDLPILNEQFFGPGTRLTVL.

This clone appeared many times. Written as DNA, the CDR3 is TGTGCCAGCAGTTTATCAGGGACAGAGGGTGAAAAACTGTTTTTT. Amino acids: CASSLSGTEGEKLFF. The chain recombines TRBV28 with TRBJ1-4; 7 nucleotides line up with TRBD1. The CDR3 consists of 15 residues. The germline V gene encodes CDR1 MDHEN and CDR2 SYDVKM. The ends lost 1 base at V and 7 bases at J; junction bases unmatched: 6.

The rearrangement uses TRBV24-1 and TRBJ1-5; D not resolved. In germline, CDR1 is KGHDR, CDR2 SFDVKD. Deletions cut 3 bases from V and 6 bases from J, with 11 bases between. There are 14 residues in the CDR3. CDR3 in DNA: TGTGCCACCAGTGATGGACTCGCTGTTCAGCCCCAGCATTTT. Encoded protein: CATSDGLAVQPQHF.

V and J are TRBV29-1 and TRBJ2-5; possibly TRBD1 for D (5 bases). CDR3 length equals 15 residues. Per the germline V gene, CDR1 is SQVTM and CDR2 is ANQGSEA. V was shortened by 3 bases and J by 3 bases, with 17 bases between the two germline ends. The CDR3, as DNA: TGCAGCGTTGAGAAGGGGTTGGGCAGAAAAGAGACCCAGTACTTC. Its translation: CSVEKGLGRKETQYF.

The chain combines TRBV2 with TRBJ1-5; D ambiguous. Trimming removed 6 bases from V and 6 bases from J, with 12 bases in between. CDR1 SNHLY and CDR2 FYNNEI come from the germline V gene. This CDR3 is built from 13 residues. The CDR3 sequence is CASRVEGSQPQHF. DNA of the CDR3: TGTGCCAGCAGGGTGGAGGGCAGTCAGCCCCAGCATTTT. Full variable domain (remainder filled in from reference TRBV2 and TRBJ1-5): EPEVTQTPSHQVTQMGQEVILRCVPISNHLYFYWYRQILGQKVEFLVSFYNNEISEKSEIFDDQFSVERPDGSNFTLKIRSTKLEDSAMYFCASRVEGSQPQHFGDGTRLSIL.

CDR3 residues: CASSLGTRNYEQYF. The CDR3 DNA sequence: TGTGCCAGCAGTCTAGGGACTAGAAACTACGAGCAGTACTTC. The chain recombines TRBV27 with TRBJ2-7, with 8 bases matching TRBD2. CDR1 is MNHEY and CDR2 is SMNVEV in the germline V gene (reference sequence). The CDR3 runs to 14 residues. V lost 5 bases and J lost 3; bases outside the gene matches: 6.

This clone occurred once. J is TRBJ2-5 and V is TRBV28; D unclear. Trimming pared 5 bases from V and 0 bases from J, leaving 7 bases between. Germline assignment: CDR1 MDHEN and CDR2 SYDVKM. This CDR3 region has 13 residues. The DNA for the CDR3 is TGTGCCAGCAGTCCCCAGAACCAAGAGACCCAGTACTTC. This encodes CASSPQNQETQYF.

The chain recombines TRBV5-1 with TRBJ2-5; D is perhaps TRBD2 (5 bases). CDR1 and CDR2 (germline): SGHRS, YFSETQ. CDR3 size: 13 residues. V was shortened by 3 bases and J by 5 bases, with 11 bases between the two germline ends. The CDR3 nucleotides read TGCGCCAGCAGCTCGGGGATGGGGGAGACCCAGTACTTC. Translated: CASSSGMGETQYF.

The chain links TRBV6-5 to TRBJ2-7; 7 bases align to TRBD1. The CDR3 spans 13 residues. V dropped 4 bases and J dropped 6; count of bases not matched to a gene: 6. CDR1 and CDR2 (germline): MNHEY, SVGAGI. The CDR3 region has the DNA TGTGCCAGCAGTTTCGCCTACAGGGGCGAGCAGTACTTC. Amino acid sequence: CASSFAYRGEQYF.

This clone was counted once. The CDR3 sequence is CASSLGATTEAFF. In DNA, the CDR3 is TGCGCCAGCAGCTTGGGGGCGACAACTGAAGCTTTCTTT. V gene TRBV5-1 combines with J gene TRBJ1-1; D is unresolved. The CDR3 covers 13 residues. CDR1 and CDR2 (germline): SGHRS, YFSETQ. V lost 0 bases and J 5 bases, leaving 8 bases between the germline ends.